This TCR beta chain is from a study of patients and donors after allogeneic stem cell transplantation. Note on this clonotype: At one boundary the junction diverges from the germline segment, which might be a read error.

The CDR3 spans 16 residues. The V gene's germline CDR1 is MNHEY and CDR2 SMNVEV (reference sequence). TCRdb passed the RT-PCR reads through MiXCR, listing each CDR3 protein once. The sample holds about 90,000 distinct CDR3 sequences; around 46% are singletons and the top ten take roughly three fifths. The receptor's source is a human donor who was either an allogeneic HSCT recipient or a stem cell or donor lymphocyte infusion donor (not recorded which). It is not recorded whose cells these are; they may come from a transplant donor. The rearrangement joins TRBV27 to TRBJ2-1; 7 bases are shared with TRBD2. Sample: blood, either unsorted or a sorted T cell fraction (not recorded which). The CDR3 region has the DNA TGTGCCAGCCGTTTTGGGGCGGGAGCAACCTACAATGAGCAGTTCTTC. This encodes CASRFGAGATYNEQFF.